The clone carrying this TCR beta chain was seen more than once but under ten times. TCRdb's copy holds only in-frame clones and misses some; the assay was immunoSEQ multiplex PCR. The table lists roughly 320,000 clones, 90% of them singletons. V trimming: 2 bases; J trimming: 5 bases; junction bases outside the gene matches: 7. In germline, CDR1 is LNHDA, CDR2 SQIVND (reference sequence). CDR3 length: 16 amino acids. This record comes from a study of blood T cell repertoires in COVID-19. The sample was PBMCs or T cells enriched from blood (not recorded which). The V gene is TRBV19, the J gene TRBJ2-2; 8 bases are a match to TRBD2. The sequence came from a woman aged 30 to 39 who had been exposed to COVID-19. In nucleotides, the CDR3 is TGTGCCAGTAGTATATCGAGCGGGGGTTTGACCGGGGAGCTGTTTTTT. Protein sequence: CASSISSGGLTGELFF.